This paragraph reports one TCR beta chain. The germline V gene has CDR1 MNHEY and CDR2 SMNVEV (reference sequence). V shed 5 bases and J shed 6 bases, with 17 bases lying between them. The CDR3 totals 15 residues. The data were obtained in a study of blood T cell repertoires in COVID-19. On the study more broadly: Donors in the United States, Italy and Spain gave samples during acute or convalescent COVID-19. T cells, B-cell-depleted T cells, or PBMCs provided the cDNA or gDNA that served as material.

Per the original data handling: Reference gene primer amplification gave nucleated cell count estimates. The repertoire was sequenced with immunoSEQ multiplex PCR; TCRdb's copy has only in-frame clones and lacks some. V, J and clone size derive from that table, while D and trimming were established from the DNA sequence. The sample includes hundreds of thousands of clones, more than 70% of them seen just once. This TCR was recovered from a middle-aged man with acute or convalescent COVID-19. Input material: peripheral blood. This chain joins TRBV27 and TRBJ2-1; maybe TRBD1 (6 bases). DNA of the CDR3: TGTGCCAGCAGTCCTAGACAGGCCCCCTTCAATGAGCAGTTCTTC. As protein: CASSPRQAPFNEQFF.